Listed here is a single T cell receptor (beta chain). The sample comes from a study of blood T cell repertoires in COVID-19. Study-wide background: Specimens from acute and convalescent COVID-19 originated in the United States, Italy and Spain. T cells, B-cell-depleted T cells, or PBMCs provided the cDNA or gDNA that served as material.

Authors' data handling: Reference gene primer amplification yielded estimated nucleated cell counts. This table comes from immunoSEQ multiplex PCR, and its TCRdb copy is limited to in-frame clones, with some not included. V, J and clone size reflect that table, while D and trimming were determined from the DNA. The data show tens of thousands of clones, about 90% seen once. Sequences were obtained from peripheral blood. This TCR was recovered from an elderly woman with active COVID-19.

The CDR3 nucleotides are TGTGCCAGCAGTTCCACCGCGTTGATCGGGGGCACTGAAGCTTTCTTT. Translated, it gives CASSSTALIGGTEAFF. V usage is TRBV6-5 and J usage is TRBJ1-1, with a tentative D call TRBD1 (5 bases). The CDR3 runs to 16 residues. CDR1 is MNHEY and CDR2 is SVGAGI in the germline V gene. Trimming stripped 4 bases from V and 4 bases from J, with 19 bases between.